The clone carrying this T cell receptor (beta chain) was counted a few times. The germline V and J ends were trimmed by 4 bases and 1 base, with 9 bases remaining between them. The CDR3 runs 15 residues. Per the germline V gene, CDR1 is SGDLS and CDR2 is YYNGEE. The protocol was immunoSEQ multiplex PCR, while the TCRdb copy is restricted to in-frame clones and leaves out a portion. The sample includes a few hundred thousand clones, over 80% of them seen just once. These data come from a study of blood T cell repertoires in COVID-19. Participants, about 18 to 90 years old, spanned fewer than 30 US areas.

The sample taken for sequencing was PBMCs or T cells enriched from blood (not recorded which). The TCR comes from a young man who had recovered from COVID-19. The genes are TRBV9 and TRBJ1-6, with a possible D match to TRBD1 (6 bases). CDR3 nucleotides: TGTGCCAGCAGCCTACAGGGTTCCTATAATTCACCCCTCCACTTT. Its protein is CASSLQGSYNSPLHF.